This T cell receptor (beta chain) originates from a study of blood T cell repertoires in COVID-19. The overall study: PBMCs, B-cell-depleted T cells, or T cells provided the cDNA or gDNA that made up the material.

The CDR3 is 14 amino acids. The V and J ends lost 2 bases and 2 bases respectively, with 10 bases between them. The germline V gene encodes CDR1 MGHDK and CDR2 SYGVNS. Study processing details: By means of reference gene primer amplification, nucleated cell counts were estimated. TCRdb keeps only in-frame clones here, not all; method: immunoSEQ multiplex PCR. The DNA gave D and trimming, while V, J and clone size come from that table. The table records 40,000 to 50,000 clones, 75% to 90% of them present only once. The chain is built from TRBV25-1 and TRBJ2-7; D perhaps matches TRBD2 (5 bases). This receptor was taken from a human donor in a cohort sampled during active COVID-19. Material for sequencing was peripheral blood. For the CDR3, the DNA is TGTGCCAGCAGTGAAGGAGGCAGACCCTACGAGCAGTACTTC. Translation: CASSEGGRPYEQYF.